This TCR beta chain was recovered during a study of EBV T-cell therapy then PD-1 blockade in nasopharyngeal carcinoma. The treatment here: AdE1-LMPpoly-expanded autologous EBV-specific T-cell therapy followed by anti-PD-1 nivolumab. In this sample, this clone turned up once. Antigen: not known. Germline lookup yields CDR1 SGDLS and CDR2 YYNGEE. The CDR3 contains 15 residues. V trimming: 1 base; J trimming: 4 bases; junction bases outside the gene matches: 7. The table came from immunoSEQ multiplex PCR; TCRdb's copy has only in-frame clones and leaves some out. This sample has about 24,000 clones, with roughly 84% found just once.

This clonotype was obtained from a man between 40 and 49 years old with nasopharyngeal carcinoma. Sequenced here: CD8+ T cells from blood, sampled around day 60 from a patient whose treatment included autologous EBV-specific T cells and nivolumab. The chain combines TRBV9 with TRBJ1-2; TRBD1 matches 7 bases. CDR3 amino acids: CASSVLAGGVYGYTF. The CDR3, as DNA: TGTGCCAGCAGCGTACTTGCAGGGGGAGTCTATGGCTACACCTTC. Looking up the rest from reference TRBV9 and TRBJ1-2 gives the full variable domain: DSGVTQTPKHLITATGQRVTLRCSPRSGDLSVYWYQQSLDQGLQFLIQYYNGEERAKGNILERFSAQQFPDLHSELNLSSLELGDSALYFCASSVLAGGVYGYTFGSGTRLTVV.